The clone carrying this T cell receptor (beta chain) was detected many times. Its specificity is not known. An end of the junction differs from the germline gene, which may be a read error. These data originate in a study of T cells in Graves' hyperthyroidism and ophthalmopathy. Study observations and caveats: Researchers report that a 13 V-J model separated ophthalmopathy from stable hyperthyroidism. The blood repertoire included most of the expanded thyroid clonotypes above 0.001. Ophthalmopathy was predicted by the model a median of roughly 6.6 months ahead of onset.

RNA transcripts provided the source from which TCR beta CDR3 regions were amplified. During a first-round RT-PCR of the TCR CDR3, the HTBI primer set was used. TCRdb reprocessed the multiplex PCR reads with MiXCR, giving one entry per CDR3 protein. Among about 95,000 distinct CDR3 sequences listed, 35% to 50% were seen once. Graves' hyperthyroidism was deemed stable given no ophthalmopathy progression within 18 months. The CDR3 covers 16 residues. Germline V gene sequence: CDR1 PRHDT, CDR2 FYEKMQ (reference sequence). The receptor comes from a woman aged 25 to 45 with Graves' hyperthyroidism. The source material was peripheral blood or thyroid tissue (not recorded which). J is TRBJ2-2 and V is TRBV13; 7 positions agree with TRBD2. CDR3 DNA: TGTGCCAGCAGCCGCACTAGCGCCCCGTACACCGGGGAGCTGCTTTTT. Translated, it gives CASSRTSAPYTGELLF.